The present TCR beta chain was sequenced within a study of blood T cell repertoires in COVID-19. Across the study: Collection of acute and convalescent COVID-19 samples took place in the United States, Italy and Spain. Nucleic acid was either cDNA or gDNA, and it came from T cells, B-cell-depleted T cells, or PBMCs.

Per the original data handling: Amplification with reference gene primers provided the estimates of nucleated cell counts. Assay: immunoSEQ multiplex PCR; the TCRdb copy retains only in-frame clones and omits some. V and J calls and clone size are as listed in that table; D and trimming were resolved from the DNA. The table lists 150,000 or so clones, about 74% of them singletons. The CDR3 is made up of 16 amino acids. V was cut by 0 bases and J by 4 bases, with 16 bases left in between. The germline V gene has CDR1 MNHEY and CDR2 SMNVEV (reference sequence). The rearrangement uses TRBV27 and TRBJ2-7; D is perhaps TRBD1 (5 bases). The sample was peripheral blood. The TCR originated in a woman of 80 years or more with acute or convalescent COVID-19. CDR3 sequence reads: CASSLSGAGPLYEQYF. CDR3 sequence (DNA): TGTGCCAGCAGTTTATCTGGGGCCGGACCCCTGTACGAGCAGTACTTC.